This T cell receptor (beta chain) was profiled in a study of shared clonotypes between healthy human individuals. Background on the study: The plates for each donor numbered three CD4 naive, three CD4 memory, two CD8 naive and one CD8 memory. General study results and limits: Among donors, clonotype sharing was expected to be affected by sequencing depth. For naive CD4 cells, around 5% of clonotypes were shared across a few donors.

As defined, naive CD8 cells were CD45RO-negative and positively selected for CCR7, with terminally differentiated effector memory CD45RA+ cells excluded. With V trimmed by 4 bases and J by 0 bases, 3 bases remained unmatched. CDR1 SEHNR and CDR2 FQNEAQ come from the germline V gene (reference sequence). The CDR3 has 15 amino acids. Tens of thousands of T cell genomes (approximately 190 ng DNA) went into each sorted-subset replicate. TCRdb's table, derived via immunoSEQ multiplex PCR, lists solely in-frame clones and lacks some. This table has about 610,000 clones, about 96% appearing once. On this clone: Its antigen is currently unknown. Other DNA variants within this sample encode the same CDR3.

This rearrangement joins TRBV7-9 to TRBJ1-5; 7 nucleotides match TRBD1. What was sequenced was naive CD8+ T cells sorted from blood. This TCR came from a woman aged 25-40 years in good health. The CDR3 DNA follows: TGTGCCAGCAGCTCACAGGGGTCTAGCAATCAGCCCCAGCATTTT. This sequence encodes CASSSQGSSNQPQHF.